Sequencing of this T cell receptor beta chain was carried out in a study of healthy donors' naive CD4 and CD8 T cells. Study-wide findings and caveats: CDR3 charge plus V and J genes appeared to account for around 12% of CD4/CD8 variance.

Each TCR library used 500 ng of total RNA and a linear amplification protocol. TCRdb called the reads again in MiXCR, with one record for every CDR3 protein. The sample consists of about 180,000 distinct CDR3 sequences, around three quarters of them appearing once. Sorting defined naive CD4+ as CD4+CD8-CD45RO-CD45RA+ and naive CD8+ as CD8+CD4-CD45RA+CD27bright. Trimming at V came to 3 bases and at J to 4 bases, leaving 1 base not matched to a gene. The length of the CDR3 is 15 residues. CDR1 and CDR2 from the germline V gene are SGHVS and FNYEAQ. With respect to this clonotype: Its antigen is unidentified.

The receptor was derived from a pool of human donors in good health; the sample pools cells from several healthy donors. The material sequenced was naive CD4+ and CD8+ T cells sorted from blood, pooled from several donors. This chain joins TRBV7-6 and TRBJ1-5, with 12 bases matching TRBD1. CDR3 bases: TGTGCCAGCAGCTTGGGACAGGGGGCGAATCAGCCCCAGCATTTT. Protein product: CASSLGQGANQPQHF.